The rows below give T cell receptor beta chains drawn from one sample of a study of Ad26.COV2.S vaccination and SARS-CoV-2 variants. This table comes from immunoSEQ multiplex PCR, and its TCRdb copy is limited to in-frame clones, with some not included. The sample has about 440,000 clones, about nine tenths seen once. Sample: peripheral blood, taken in a trial of Ad26.COV2.S vaccine versus placebo. The receptors here all came from a person between 18 and 60 years old who received the Ad26.COV2.S COVID-19 vaccine or a placebo. Both conserved end residues are trimmed from each CDR3. Clone size is given for some rows only: seen once, a few or many times, or a class if the clone is expanded.

.,TRBJ1-6,TRBV30,AWSVGDRVNSPLH
once,TRBJ2-7,TRBV9,ASSVDGLAGAYEQY
.,TRBJ2-5,TRBV18,ASSPSASQGTQY
.,TRBJ1-2,TRBV19,ASSYADSYGYT
.,TRBJ2-3,TRBV29-1,SVELTDTQY
once,TRBJ2-3,TRBV27,ASSLSPLTDTQY
.,TRBJ2-3,TRBV30,AWRPWETDTQY
.,TRBJ2-1,TRBV19,ASRSGQFVYNEQF
.,TRBJ2-2,TRBV7-8,ASSLVGQAGNTGELF
.,TRBJ2-1,TRBV5-5,ASSFGRNNEQF
once,TRBJ2-7,TRBV5-1,ASSLVSGESYEQY
.,TRBJ2-7,TRBV28,ASSWGYEQY
.,TRBJ2-2,TRBV20-1,SALTGELF
.,TRBJ1-1,TRBV29-1,SVGEGLGQGNTEAF
.,TRBJ2-1,TRBV6-5,ASLPSGKNEQF
.,TRBJ2-6,TRBV5-4,ASGPPPLAGANVLT
.,TRBJ2-1,TRBV28,ASRPPSPDHNEQF
.,TRBJ2-3,TRBV5-1,ASSFSGREADTQY
once,TRBJ1-4,TRBV27,ASSPETGALRLF
once,TRBJ2-5,TRBV18,ASSPRSETQY
.,TRBJ1-6,TRBV6-2/TRBV6-3,ASSYWGSPLH
once,TRBJ2-2,TRBV9,ASSGTSAANTGELF
.,TRBJ2-5,TRBV12-3/TRBV12-4,ASSLKGRETQY
once,TRBJ2-1,TRBV27,ASSLAGASYNEQF
few,TRBJ2-1,TRBV18,ASSPLESGRPNEQF
.,TRBJ1-2,TRBV30,AWSIKATVYGYT
.,TRBJ2-2,TRBV27,ASSFFPGTLNTGELF